This entry lists 27 T cell receptor beta chains sequenced from one sample in a study of identical twins. TCRdb recomputed calls from the 5' RACE reads with MiXCR, one row per CDR3 protein. The sample includes 250,000 to 300,000 distinct CDR3 sequences, about 8% seen only once; the top ten take 2.5% to 3.5%. These same data were also listed under a study on yellow fever vaccine responses in identical twins.

The sequencing sample was made of CD8+ T cells sorted from blood. The receptors here all came from a woman aged 18-29 years in good health.

This clonotype was counted at least ten times. Here the CDR3 reads CASRQHRGTGELFF. The CDR3 DNA follows: TGCGCCAGCAGACAACACAGGGGCACCGGGGAGCTGTTTTTT. V usage is TRBV4-3 and J usage is TRBJ2-2; 7 nucleotides line up with TRBD1. The V and J ends lost 6 bases and 4 bases, in that order; junction bases with no gene match: 5. The length of the CDR3 is 14 residues. Germline V gene sequence: CDR1 LGHNA, CDR2 YSLEER.

This clonotype was observed at least ten times. The rearrangement uses TRBV12-3 or TRBV12-4 and TRBJ1-2; D is undetermined. This CDR3 contains 14 residues. Trimming removed 4 bases at V and 7 bases at J, with 16 bases between. The CDR3: CASSWAPGSVGYTF. The DNA of the CDR3 is TGTGCCAGCAGTTGGGCTCCGGGTTCAGTTGGCTACACCTTC.

This clonotype has only a few counts. The chain recombines TRBV4-3 with TRBJ2-7, with unresolved D. V was cut by 2 bases and J by 3 bases, with 8 bases left in between. This CDR3 comprises 13 residues. Per the germline V gene, CDR1 is LGHNA and CDR2 is YSLEER. CDR3 DNA sequence: TGCGCCAGCAGCCAAAGCCCCTACTACGAGCAGTACTTC. Translated: CASSQSPYYEQYF.

This clonotype was seen a few times. The CDR3 is CASSLVTITDTQYF. In DNA form, the CDR3 reads TGTGCCAGCAGCTTAGTGACGATTACAGATACGCAGTATTTT. V usage is TRBV7-8 and J usage is TRBJ2-3; D uncertain. CDR3 size: 14 residues. The ends were cut back, 1 base at V and 3 bases at J, with 8 bases in the middle. Per germline, CDR1 SGHVS and CDR2 FQNEAQ.

There are many counts of this clonotype. The chain links TRBV24-1 to TRBJ2-1; either TRBD1 or TRBD2 may fit D (6 bases each). V was clipped by 4 bases and J by 0 bases, with 12 bases between them. Germline lookup yields CDR1 KGHDR and CDR2 SFDVKD. The CDR3 sequence is 16 residues long. The CDR3 region is CATSDAGGSSYNEQFF. The CDR3 nucleotides read TGTGCCACCAGTGACGCCGGGGGCTCCTCCTACAATGAGCAGTTCTTC.

This clonotype was counted many times. The gene calls are TRBV7-3 and TRBJ2-1, with no clear D. V lost 2 bases and J 4 bases, leaving 12 bases between the germline ends. Germline lookup yields CDR1 SGHTA and CDR2 FQGTGA. The CDR3 is made up of 15 amino acids. The CDR3, as DNA: TGTGCCAGCAGCTTAGACTCCGACTCTTACAATGAGCAGTTCTTC. Amino acids: CASSLDSDSYNEQFF.

This clonotype was counted many times. CDR3 in DNA: TGTGCCAGCAGCCAAGAAAGTGCTGGACAGGGGATGGGGGAGCAGTACTTC. Translating gives CASSQESAGQGMGEQYF. The chain employs TRBV4-2 and TRBJ2-7; 9 positions match TRBD1. Trimming cost V 0 bases and J 7 bases; bases outside gene matches: 13. From germline, CDR1 is LGHNA and CDR2 YNFKEQ. The CDR3 sequence is 17 residues long.

This clonotype occurred a few times. This chain uses TRBV12-3 or TRBV12-4 with TRBJ2-3; TRBD2 matches 11 bases. The CDR3 consists of 20 residues. J lost 4 bases, V lost 6 bases, and 21 bases had no gene match. CDR3 amino acids: CASSPMGLAEVTGEADTQYF. CDR3 DNA: TGTGCCAGCAGCCCTATGGGACTAGCGGAGGTAACGGGAGAAGCAGATACGCAGTATTTT.

This clonotype was detected a few times. This chain uses TRBV11-2 with TRBJ2-2; unclear D gene. The CDR3 loop spans 14 amino acids. The germline V and J ends were trimmed by 0 bases and 6 bases, with 8 bases remaining between them. Germline values: CDR1 SGHAT, CDR2 FQNNGV. CDR3 amino acids: CASSLDNGSGELFF. In DNA, the CDR3 is TGTGCCAGCAGCTTAGATAACGGGTCCGGGGAGCTGTTTTTT.

This clonotype was counted only a few times. The chain is built from TRBV29-1 and TRBJ2-7; 7 nucleotides line up with TRBD1. V shed 6 bases, J shed 6 bases, and the junction held 11 bases outside the gene matches. CDR1 SQVTM and CDR2 ANQGSEA come from the germline V gene. The CDR3 has 13 residues. Written as DNA, the CDR3 is TGCAGCGTCAAGGGGGCGAATGAAGTCGAGCAGTACTTC. Its protein is CSVKGANEVEQYF.

This clonotype was seen only a few times. The V and J genes are TRBV5-6 and TRBJ2-7; D tentatively reads TRBD1 or TRBD2 (6 bases each). This CDR3 spans 17 amino acids. Germline-derived CDR1 and CDR2 are SGHDT and YYEEEE. The V gene lost 1 base and the J gene lost 0 bases, with 17 bases spanning the gap. In DNA form, the CDR3 reads TGTGCCAGCAGCTTGTCCGGGGGCCCCCATAACTCCTACGAGCAGTACTTC. It yields the protein CASSLSGGPHNSYEQYF.

This clonotype was seen repeatedly, ten times or more. The V call is TRBV11-1, the J call TRBJ2-1, with D possibly being TRBD2 (6 bases). There are 21 residues in the CDR3. Germline-derived CDR1 and CDR2 are SGHAT and FQDESV (reference sequence). The V and J ends lost 2 bases and 0 bases respectively, with 26 bases between them. This chain's CDR3 is CASSLSQPALKSGYSYNEQFF. CDR3 nucleotide sequence: TGTGCCAGCAGCTTATCCCAACCCGCACTAAAAAGCGGGTACTCCTACAATGAGCAGTTCTTC.

The V gene is TRBV13, the J gene TRBJ2-1; possibly TRBD2 for D (6 bases). V lost 4 bases and J lost 6, with 19 bases in between. Germline CDR1 reads PRHDT; CDR2 reads FYEKMQ (reference sequence). The CDR3 spans 16 residues. The CDR3 region is CASSSRAGSRRNEQFF. As DNA, the CDR3 is TGTGCCAGCAGCTCAAGGGCGGGATCGCGACGCAATGAGCAGTTCTTC. Based on the CDR3 plus reference TRBV13 and TRBJ2-1, the full variable domain is AAGVIQSPRHLIKEKRETATLKCYPIPRHDTVYWYQQGPGQDPQFLISFYEKMQSDKGSIPDRFSAQQFSDYHSELNMSSLELGDSALYFCASSSRAGSRRNEQFFGPGTRLTVL.

This clonotype has only a few counts. The chain links TRBV6-2 or TRBV6-3 to TRBJ2-1, with 8 bases that match TRBD2. From germline, CDR1 is MNHEY and CDR2 SVGEGT. The CDR3 is 13 residues long. The J segment lost 11 bases and the V segment lost 5 bases, leaving 8 bases of the junction unmatched. DNA of the CDR3: TGTGCCAGCAGTCCCCCGGGCGGGAGGAAGCAGTTCTTC. The encoded protein is CASSPPGGRKQFF.

The V gene is TRBV27, the J gene TRBJ1-6, with 7 positions matching TRBD1. V was clipped by 8 bases and J by 1 base; unmatched bases: 2. CDR3 length: 14 residues. Germline V lookup: CDR1 MNHEY, CDR2 SMNVEV (reference sequence). The CDR3 nucleotides are TGTGCCAGCCAGACAGGGTCCTATAATTCACCCCTCCACTTT. Protein product: CASQTGSYNSPLHF.

In its sample, this clonotype was seen a few times. The J gene is TRBJ2-3, the V gene TRBV4-3; a weak D match, TRBD1 (5 bases). CDR1 and CDR2 (germline): LGHNA, YSLEER. CDR3 length: 15 amino acids. The V gene lost 1 base and the J gene lost 0 bases, with 8 bases spanning the gap. The CDR3 nucleotides are TGCGCCAGCAGCCAAGGTCCAGGGAGCACAGATACGCAGTATTTT. Residues: CASSQGPGSTDTQYF.

This clonotype was observed many times. J is TRBJ2-5 and V is TRBV7-8, with unresolved D. In germline, CDR1 is SGHVS, CDR2 FQNEAQ. The CDR3 has 14 residues. V dropped 1 base and J dropped 0 bases, with 6 bases sitting between them. Written as DNA, the CDR3 is TGTGCCAGCAGCTTAGGACCGGACCAAGAGACCCAGTACTTC. Amino acid sequence: CASSLGPDQETQYF.

The chain couples TRBV20-1 to TRBJ1-5, with TRBD1 matching 7 bases. CDR3 length equals 16 residues. The germline gives CDR1 DFQATT, CDR2 SNEGSKA (reference sequence). V dropped 0 bases and J dropped 3; count of bases not matched to a gene: 8. The CDR3 DNA is TGCAGTGCTAGAGATCTCGGGGACAGCGTCAATCAGCCCCAGCATTTT. Encoded protein: CSARDLGDSVNQPQHF.

The chain carries TRBV12-3 or TRBV12-4 and TRBJ2-7, with TRBD2 identical over 8 bases. V shed 1 base, J shed 5 bases, and the junction held 4 bases outside the gene matches. The CDR3 extends over 14 amino acids. The CDR3 sequence: CASSLGAGVNEQYF. CDR3 nucleotide sequence: TGTGCCAGCAGTTTAGGAGCGGGAGTCAACGAGCAGTACTTC.

The table lists this clonotype with many counts. This chain links TRBV5-1 with TRBJ2-7; TRBD2 matches at 9 bases. The germline CDR1 and CDR2 sequences are SGHRS and YFSETQ. V lost 0 bases and J lost 3; bases outside the gene matches: 7. The CDR3 covers 16 residues. The CDR3 region is CASSLVEAGGNYEQYF. The CDR3 DNA reads TGCGCCAGCAGCTTGGTGGAGGCGGGAGGGAACTACGAGCAGTACTTC.

The V and J genes are TRBV3-1 and TRBJ2-1; D ambiguous. CDR3 length: 15 amino acids. V shed 2 bases and J shed 0 bases, with 8 bases lying between them. In germline, CDR1 is LGHDT, CDR2 YNNKEL (reference sequence). This CDR3 reads CASSQPPPSYNEQFF. The DNA for the CDR3 is TGTGCCAGCAGCCAACCACCGCCCTCCTACAATGAGCAGTTCTTC.

V gene TRBV28 combines with J gene TRBJ2-1; 7 bases fit TRBD2. Germline values: CDR1 MDHEN, CDR2 SYDVKM. This CDR3 is 15 amino acids long. The J segment lost 4 bases and the V segment lost 1 base, leaving 4 bases of the junction unmatched. The DNA of the CDR3 is TGTGCCAGCAGTTTATCACTAGCGTTATACAATGAGCAGTTCTTC. It is translated as CASSLSLALYNEQFF.

The chain carries TRBV24-1 and TRBJ2-5; 9 bases fit TRBD1. The CDR3 covers 16 residues. V lost 2 bases to trimming and J lost 4 bases; unmatched junction nucleotides: 7. The germline gives CDR1 KGHDR, CDR2 SFDVKD. CDR3 sequence reads: CATSDWGTGTIETQYF. For the CDR3, the DNA is TGTGCCACCAGTGATTGGGGGACAGGGACGATAGAGACCCAGTACTTC.

This clonotype has a handful of counts. V and J are TRBV5-1 and TRBJ2-1; the D is unclear. V was clipped by 1 base and J by 6 bases, with 5 bases between them. Germline values: CDR1 SGHRS, CDR2 YFSETQ. The CDR3 is 12 amino acids. For the CDR3, the DNA is TGCGCCAGCAGCTTGAACGGCAATGAGCAGTTCTTC. Amino acid sequence: CASSLNGNEQFF.

The chain carries TRBV4-3 and TRBJ1-3; D unresolved. CDR3 length equals 16 residues. Germline V gene lookup returns CDR1 LGHNA and CDR2 YSLEER. V was clipped by 0 bases and J by 0 bases, with 9 bases between them. For the CDR3, the DNA is TGCGCCAGCAGCCAAGATAGGTACAGCTCTGGAAACACCATATATTTT. Translation: CASSQDRYSSGNTIYF.

The chain uses TRBV4-1 and TRBJ2-7; TRBD2 agrees at 7 bases. The CDR3 covers 17 residues. Germline-derived CDR1 and CDR2 are MGHRA and YSYEKL. V dropped 5 bases and J dropped 2; count of bases not matched to a gene: 15. CDR3 protein: CASSIRHSGQGTYEQYF. DNA for the CDR3: TGCGCCAGCAGCATCAGACATAGCGGGCAGGGAACCTACGAGCAGTACTTC.

The chain joins TRBV20-1 to TRBJ2-4, with D perhaps matching TRBD2 (5 bases). Trimming shortened V by 1 base and J by 6 bases, and 13 bases separated the two germline ends. The CDR3 totals 14 residues. Germline V CDR1 and CDR2: DFQATT, SNEGSKA (reference sequence). CDR3 residues: CSARVSWTSNIQYF. CDR3 nucleotides: TGCAGTGCTAGAGTCTCGTGGACTTCAAACATTCAGTACTTC.